This TCR beta chain is from a study of blood T cell repertoires in COVID-19 (dated by TCRdb to 2019 to 2021). Study-level background: Samples covering the acute and convalescent phases of COVID-19 were provided by collaborators in the United States, Italy and Spain. The material from the prospective study consisted of cDNA or gDNA derived from T cells, B-cell-depleted T cells, or PBMCs. Subjects who had been exposed to COVID-19, were actively infected with it, or had recovered from it provided the deeply sampled blood TCRbeta repertoires that made up the dataset. The repertoires were made available in a free public database intended to serve as a resource for research on the immune response to SARS-CoV-2. The samples were drawn from the first 160 participants of the ongoing ImmuneRACE study and from 1,254 subjects provided by 6 global collaborators. Nearly every sample came with metadata listing a de-identified subject ID, COVID-19 status, age in years and sex. Where HLA class I and class II types were available, the types were taken from metadata supplied by the sample provider, not from assay-based typing.

The immunoSEQ Assay, a bias-controlled multiplex PCR, was used to amplify TCRbeta CDR3 regions from genomic DNA. Per the authors' processing: The number of nucleated cells in each sample was estimated by amplification of reference gene primers within the assay. To quantify the absolute abundance of each unique TCRbeta CDR3 rearrangement, sequence reads were collapsed and filtered. Productive Simpson clonality was computed per sample as the square root of Simpson's diversity index over productive rearrangements. TCRdb took this table from immuneACCESS and kept in-frame rearrangements with V and J called. Such tables lack part of the clones; where checked against another copy, unresolved V genes explain under half of the gap, and the rest is unexplained. V and J calls plus clone size are reproduced from that table; the DNA served to infer D and trimming. The sample contains fewer than 50,000 clones, about 88% of them found a single time. Approximately 9.6% of the sample is held by the ten biggest clonotypes.

Each collaborating institution followed its own protocols to collect whole blood in K2EDTA tubes. Collaborator samples were shipped for TCRbeta analysis as frozen whole blood, isolated PBMCs, or DNA extracted from either sample type. The count of this clone is one. Its target antigen remains unknown. No base-level quality is on record; no much larger clone is a single base apart. The paper as a whole reports these results and caveats: How much clinical and demographic metadata was included differed by source and by participant, and the metadata was provided uncurated.

The trim is 5 bases for V and 0 bases for J, with a gap of 11 bases between the germline ends. The CDR3 goes from the cysteine to the phenylalanine over 14 residues. The retained sequence is limited to the CDR3, 42 bases, with the frame set at the first base. In the germline V gene, CDR1 corresponds to LGHNT and CDR2 to FRNRAP. Sequenced input: peripheral blood. The TCR was taken from a middle-aged man with active COVID-19. The chain is encoded by TRBV12-5 joined to TRBJ2-7; the D gene is possibly TRBD2, with 6 bases matching. The DNA is TGTGCTAGTGGTCTCCGGGACTCCTCCTACGAGCAGTACTTC. Its protein reads: CASGLRDSSYEQYF.